A selection of T cell receptor beta chains follows, all from one sample in a study of T-cell memory formation after mild COVID-19. MiXCR was run by TCRdb on the 5' RACE reads, yielding one entry per CDR3 protein. The repertoire consists of roughly 510,000 distinct CDR3 sequences, with approximately 15% occurring once and the leading ten covering roughly 7.8%. Material: PBMCs or a T cell subset sorted from them (not recorded which). These receptors were collected from an adult woman who had mild COVID-19 (a few samples of this study predate the infection). Cell type and time point are not known. Each CDR3 is given with its conserved first and last residue. The D gene is left open where the match is weak. The listing skips clone size in some rows; elsewhere it reads once, few, many or a size class.

TRBJ2-5,.,TRBV20-1,.,CSARGPERQETQYF,TGCAGTGCTAGGGGGCCGGAGCGGCAAGAGACCCAGTACTTC
TRBJ2-7,few,TRBV6-1,TRBD2,CASSEGILAGREQYF,TGTGCCAGCAGTGAAGGTATACTAGCGGGACGCGAGCAGTACTTC
TRBJ1-1,.,TRBV11-3,TRBD1,CASSDGQGGTTEAFF,TGTGCCAGCAGCGACGGACAGGGGGGGACCACTGAAGCTTTCTTT
TRBJ1-2,.,TRBV18,.,CASSPGREAVSGYTF,TGTGCCAGCTCACCGGGCAGGGAGGCGGTCAGTGGCTACACCTTC
TRBJ2-5,few,TRBV12-3/TRBV12-4,TRBD1,CASGFSDRGSGETQYF,TGTGCCAGCGGGTTCTCGGACAGGGGTTCAGGAGAGACCCAGTACTTC
TRBJ2-1,.,TRBV7-6,TRBD2,CASSSVIGGVDNEQFF,TGTGCCAGCAGCTCAGTGATTGGGGGGGTAGACAATGAGCAGTTCTTC
TRBJ2-5,few,TRBV12-3/TRBV12-4,.,CASSFAGTPGETQYF,TGTGCCAGCAGTTTCGCCGGGACACCGGGCGAGACCCAGTACTTC
TRBJ1-1,few,TRBV5-6,.,CASTRSGVTVTEAFF,TGTGCCAGCACCCGGTCCGGGGTTACGGTCACTGAAGCTTTCTTT
TRBJ1-6,.,TRBV5-1,.,CASSSGAPNYNSPLHF,TGCGCCAGCAGCTCAGGGGCTCCTAATTATAATTCACCCCTCCACTTT
TRBJ1-2,many,TRBV5-1,TRBD1,CASSGGRTGGGGYTF,TGCGCCAGCAGCGGGGGCCGGACAGGGGGCGGCGGCTACACCTTC
TRBJ2-7,few,TRBV29-1,.,CSVEVRTGGNYEQYF,TGCAGCGTTGAAGTTAGGACAGGAGGGAACTACGAGCAGTACTTC
TRBJ2-4,.,TRBV20-1,TRBD1,CSARRQGAAKNIQYF,TGCAGTGCTAGAAGACAGGGGGCTGCCAAAAACATTCAGTACTTC
TRBJ2-7,.,TRBV4-1,TRBD2,CASSQGLAGMYEQYF,TGCGCCAGCAGCCAAGGGCTAGCGGGGATGTACGAGCAGTACTTC
TRBJ1-1,.,TRBV3-1,.,CASSQGLQGNTEAFF,TGTGCCAGCAGCCAAGGCCTTCAGGGGAACACTGAAGCTTTCTTT
TRBJ2-3,.,TRBV18,.,CASSPSSGQSTDTQYF,TGTGCCAGCTCACCAAGCTCGGGTCAGTCCACAGATACGCAGTATTTT
TRBJ2-1,few,TRBV5-1,TRBD2,CASSGGLASYNEQFF,TGCGCCAGCAGCGGGGGACTAGCCTCCTACAATGAGCAGTTCTTC
TRBJ2-2,few,TRBV24-1,.,CATSDFQSTGELFF,TGTGCCACCAGTGATTTTCAGAGCACCGGGGAGCTGTTTTTT
TRBJ2-2,.,TRBV5-1,.,CASSLGGTTILTGELFF,TGCGCCAGCAGTCTGGGCGGGACAACAATTCTGACCGGGGAGCTGTTTTTT
TRBJ2-3,few,TRBV23-1,.,CASSQSMAGATDTQYF,TGCGCCAGCAGTCAATCGATGGCAGGGGCCACAGATACGCAGTATTTT
TRBJ1-5,few,TRBV4-3,.,CASSQDWVRDNQPQHF,TGCGCCAGCAGCCAAGATTGGGTCAGGGATAATCAGCCCCAGCATTTT
TRBJ1-6,few,TRBV5-1,.,CASSLALAANSPLHF,TGCGCCAGCAGCTTGGCCTTAGCTGCCAATTCACCCCTCCACTTT
TRBJ2-3,.,TRBV7-9,TRBD2,CASSLALHTRAGTRTDTQYF,TGTGCCAGCAGCTTAGCCCTTCACACCCGAGCGGGAACCCGCACAGATACGCAGTATTTT
TRBJ2-7,few,TRBV4-1,TRBD1,CASSLPGTGGYEQYF,TGCGCCAGCAGCCTACCCGGGACAGGGGGATACGAGCAGTACTTC
TRBJ1-5,many,TRBV20-1,.,CSSLGGDNQPQHF,TGCAGTTCGCTAGGGGGGGACAATCAGCCCCAGCATTTT
TRBJ2-3,few,TRBV29-1,.,CSVDTGFTDTQYF,TGCAGCGTGGATACCGGGTTCACAGATACGCAGTATTTT
TRBJ2-1,few,TRBV6-5,TRBD1,CASSLPGQGALHEQFF,TGTGCCAGCAGTTTACCGGGACAGGGGGCTCTGCATGAGCAGTTCTTC
TRBJ2-1,few,TRBV12-3/TRBV12-4,.,CASGPGEGVDEQFF,TGTGCCAGCGGCCCGGGTGAGGGGGTCGACGAGCAGTTCTTC
TRBJ2-1,.,TRBV12-3/TRBV12-4,TRBD2,CASSFLGAGGLNEQFF,TGTGCCAGCAGTTTCCTCGGGGCGGGGGGGCTCAATGAGCAGTTCTTC
TRBJ2-1,.,TRBV20-1,TRBD2,CSAKISGGRTYNEQFF,TGCAGTGCTAAGATTTCTGGCGGGAGAACCTACAATGAGCAGTTCTTC
TRBJ1-1,few,TRBV10-3,.,CAISESSADVRSEAFF,TGTGCCATCAGTGAGTCGTCGGCGGACGTAAGATCGGAAGCTTTCTTT
TRBJ1-2,.,TRBV12-3/TRBV12-4,.,CASSLGDAASYGYTF,TGTGCCAGCAGTTTAGGGGACGCCGCTAGCTATGGCTACACCTTC
TRBJ2-5,few,TRBV7-3,.,CASSLSSLETQYF,TGTGCCAGCAGCTTATCTTCCCTAGAGACCCAGTACTTC
TRBJ1-1,few,TRBV4-2,TRBD1,CASSQDMGQGLTEAFF,TGTGCCAGCAGCCAAGATATGGGACAGGGACTGACTGAAGCTTTCTTT
TRBJ1-1,.,TRBV7-2,.,CASSLVQGGDTEAFF,TGTGCCAGCAGCTTAGTGCAGGGTGGGGACACTGAAGCTTTCTTT
TRBJ1-3,.,TRBV7-9,.,CASSSLDGGSGNTIYF,TGTGCCAGCAGCTCACTCGACGGGGGCTCTGGAAACACCATATATTTT
TRBJ2-3,.,TRBV5-1,.,CASSGLGGAADTQYF,TGCGCCAGCAGTGGACTTGGGGGGGCGGCAGATACGCAGTATTTT
TRBJ1-5,.,TRBV10-3,.,CAISESARNQPQHF,TGTGCCATCAGTGAGTCGGCGAGAAATCAGCCCCAGCATTTT
TRBJ2-7,few,TRBV12-3/TRBV12-4,.,CASSSPVLLYEQYF,TGTGCCAGCAGTTCCCCCGTCCTCCTCTACGAGCAGTACTTC
TRBJ2-7,.,TRBV10-2,.,CASSGGSLSPYEQYF,TGCGCCAGCAGTGGGGGCAGCCTATCTCCCTACGAGCAGTACTTC
TRBJ2-7,once,TRBV19,.,CASSMGSAYEQYF,TGTGCCAGTAGTATGGGCTCAGCCTACGAGCAGTACTTC
TRBJ1-1,many,TRBV20-1,.,CSARRQTNTEAFF,TGCAGTGCTAGGCGACAGACGAACACTGAAGCTTTCTTT
TRBJ2-2,.,TRBV2,.,CASQIAENTGELFF,TGTGCCAGCCAGATAGCGGAGAACACCGGGGAGCTGTTTTTT
TRBJ2-6,.,TRBV6-6,.,CASSYFTGSSGANVLTF,TGTGCCAGCAGTTACTTCACAGGGAGCTCTGGGGCCAACGTCCTGACTTTC
TRBJ2-2,.,TRBV10-3,TRBD2,CAISESGGYNTGELFF,TGTGCCATCAGTGAATCGGGAGGCTATAACACCGGGGAGCTGTTTTTT
TRBJ2-1,.,TRBV9,.,CASSVARTTSSYNEQFF,TGTGCCAGCAGCGTAGCGAGAACCACGTCCTCCTACAATGAGCAGTTCTTC
TRBJ2-3,.,TRBV6-4,.,CASSDSRDLNTQYF,TGTGCCAGCAGTGACTCCCGGGACCTTAATACGCAGTATTTT
TRBJ2-7,.,TRBV5-1,.,CASSLRTVGSADEQYF,TGCGCCAGCAGCTTGAGGACCGTAGGGAGTGCGGACGAGCAGTACTTC
TRBJ1-2,many,TRBV6-5,.,CASTGGYGYTF,TGTGCCAGCACGGGGGGATATGGCTACACCTTC
TRBJ2-1,few,TRBV7-3,.,CASSLYGSSYNEQFF,TGTGCCAGCAGCTTATATGGAAGCTCCTACAATGAGCAGTTCTTC
TRBJ2-3,few,TRBV20-1,TRBD2,CSARSPSGVDTQYF,TGCAGTGCTAGGTCTCCTAGCGGAGTGGATACGCAGTATTTT
TRBJ1-5,few,TRBV12-3/TRBV12-4,.,CASSFSRSHQPQHF,TGTGCCAGCAGTTTTTCCAGATCCCATCAGCCCCAGCATTTT
TRBJ2-5,.,TRBV6-2/TRBV6-3,.,CASRLRALSQGETQYF,TGTGCCAGCAGACTCCGGGCCCTAAGCCAGGGAGAGACCCAGTACTTC
TRBJ2-6,.,TRBV7-6,.,CASSFFSGANVLTF,TGTGCCAGCAGCTTTTTCTCTGGGGCCAACGTCCTGACTTTC
TRBJ1-5,few,TRBV12-3/TRBV12-4,.,CASSTDSNQPQHF,TGTGCCAGCAGTACCGATAGCAATCAGCCCCAGCATTTT
TRBJ2-7,few,TRBV27,TRBD1,CASSLGRTGAPYEQYF,TGTGCCAGCAGTTTAGGTCGGACAGGGGCACCCTACGAGCAGTACTTC
TRBJ2-7,few,TRBV24-1,TRBD2,CATSDRTSGGSYEQYF,TGTGCCACCAGTGATCGGACTAGCGGGGGCTCCTACGAGCAGTACTTC
TRBJ2-7,.,TRBV7-9,TRBD2,CASSFPLAGGPFEQYF,TGTGCCAGCAGCTTTCCCCTAGCGGGGGGGCCGTTCGAGCAGTACTTC
TRBJ2-6,.,TRBV5-1,.,CASSLGGFASGANVLTF,TGCGCCAGCAGCTTGGGGGGTTTCGCCTCTGGGGCCAACGTCCTGACTTTC
TRBJ2-3,few,TRBV5-6,TRBD2,CASSPTSGGAVDTQYF,TGTGCCAGCAGTCCGACTAGCGGGGGGGCCGTAGATACGCAGTATTTT